Shown below are 21 T cell receptor beta chains from a single sample sequenced in a study of T-cell reconstitution after alpha-beta-depleted transplantation in children. Molecular barcoding with unique molecular identifiers was used for the TCRbeta library. MiXCR was run by TCRdb on the PCR reads, yielding one entry per CDR3 protein. Here the sample spans approximately 300,000 distinct CDR3 sequences, roughly a tenth being singletons. The sample in question was PBMCs, obtained before TCRalphabeta/CD19-depleted stem cell transplant. The receptors derive from a boy under two years old with acute myeloid leukemia, due to receive a stem cell transplant.

This clonotype was detected ten times or more. The chain has TRBV9 and TRBJ2-7, with D uncertain. This CDR3 is 13 amino acids long. Germline V CDR1 and CDR2: SGDLS, YYNGEE. Trimming left V 0 bases short and J 5 bases short, with 9 bases between. As DNA, the CDR3 is TGTGCCAGCAGCGTAGGGAAATTCGACGAGCAGTACTTC. Translation gives CASSVGKFDEQYF.

This clonotype was observed at least ten times. This chain links TRBV7-2 with TRBJ2-3, with 14 nucleotides matching TRBD2. Losses at the gene ends were 6 bases for V and 6 bases for J; bases not matched to a gene: 5. This CDR3 contains 15 residues. Germline V gene lookup returns CDR1 SGHTA and CDR2 FQGNSA. The CDR3: CASSRTSGGRDTQYF. The CDR3 bases are TGTGCCAGCAGTCGGACTAGCGGGGGGCGGGATACGCAGTATTTT. Full variable domain (outside the CDR3, taken from reference TRBV7-2 and TRBJ2-3): GAGVSQSPSNKVTEKGKDVELRCDPISGHTALYWYRQSLGQGLEFLIYFQGNSAPDKSGLPSDRFSAERTGGSVSTLTIQRTQQEDSAVYLCASSRTSGGRDTQYFGPGTRLTVL.

At least ten counts were recorded for this clonotype. V and J are TRBV7-2 and TRBJ2-5; D is undetermined. Per germline, CDR1 SGHTA and CDR2 FQGNSA. The CDR3 covers 13 residues. The ends were cut back, 5 bases at V and 4 bases at J, with 11 bases in the middle. The CDR3, as DNA: TGTGCCAGCAGCCCCGGGTCCTCAGAGACCCAGTACTTC. Protein sequence: CASSPGSSETQYF. The variable domain in full, completed from reference TRBV7-2 and TRBJ2-5, reads GAGVSQSPSNKVTEKGKDVELRCDPISGHTALYWYRQSLGQGLEFLIYFQGNSAPDKSGLPSDRFSAERTGGSVSTLTIQRTQQEDSAVYLCASSPGSSETQYFGPGTRLLVL.

The table lists this clonotype with many counts. This chain joins TRBV10-3 and TRBJ2-1; D is uncertain. Between the trimmed V and J ends, which lost 9 bases and 4 bases, there was a span of 13 bases. The CDR3 runs to 13 residues. Per the germline V gene, CDR1 is ENHRY and CDR2 is SYGVKD. CDR3: CAISDPTYNEQFF. The CDR3 nucleotides read TGTGCCATATCCGACCCTACTTACAATGAGCAGTTCTTC.

This clonotype occurred a few times. This sequence joins TRBV12-3 or TRBV12-4 and TRBJ2-1; D possibly corresponds to TRBD2 (5 bases). V was cut by 1 base and J by 7 bases, with 14 bases left in between. The CDR3 runs 15 residues. The CDR3: CASSLETSPGNEQFF. Here the CDR3 DNA reads TGTGCCAGCAGTTTAGAAACGTCCCCGGGAAATGAGCAGTTCTTC.

This clonotype was detected many times. The V call is TRBV21-1, the J call TRBJ2-1; the table's D call of TRBD2 was not tested on the DNA. TRBV21-1 is a recognized pseudogene. The CDR3 runs 16 residues. The DNA of the CDR3 is TGTGCCAGCAGCAAAGCCCTAGGAGGGGTCTACAATGAGCAGTTCTTC. Residues: CASSKALGGVYNEQFF.

This clonotype was picked up many times. V gene TRBV20-1 combines with J gene TRBJ2-7; a possible D gene is TRBD2 (7 bases). The CDR3 consists of 15 residues. The germline gives CDR1 DFQATT, CDR2 SNEGSKA (reference sequence). The V gene lost 0 bases and the J gene lost 3 bases, with 15 bases spanning the gap. The CDR3 region is CSAREGGEVRYEQYF. The DNA for the CDR3 is TGCAGTGCTAGAGAAGGGGGGGAGGTCCGCTACGAGCAGTACTTC.

The V gene is TRBV20-1, the J gene TRBJ2-3; no firm D call. Trimming removed 3 bases from V and 8 bases from J, with 6 bases in between. This CDR3 is 10 amino acids long. In germline, CDR1 is DFQATT, CDR2 SNEGSKA (reference sequence). CDR3 DNA sequence: TGCAGTGCTAGCCACACTACGCAGTATTTT. Its translation: CSASHTTQYF.

This clonotype was observed a handful of times. This chain uses TRBV4-3 with TRBJ2-7; D might be TRBD1 or TRBD2, each matching 6 bases. CDR1 is LGHNA and CDR2 is YSLEER in the germline V gene. The length of the CDR3 is 14 residues. V was pared by 1 base and J by 2 bases, with 9 bases between. As DNA, the CDR3 is TGCGCCAGCAGCCAAGGAGGGGGGCCCTACGAGCAGTACTTC. Translating gives CASSQGGGPYEQYF.

This clonotype came up a few times. The chain has TRBV12-5 and TRBJ1-1; the D is unclear. The V and J ends lost 6 bases and 0 bases respectively, with 5 bases between them. CDR1 and CDR2 (germline): LGHNT, FRNRAP. This CDR3 region has 12 residues. The CDR3 nucleotides read TGTGCTAGTGGCGCAATGAACACTGAAGCTTTCTTT. As protein: CASGAMNTEAFF. Together with reference TRBV12-5 and TRBJ1-1, the CDR3 gives the full variable domain: DARVTQTPRHKVTEMGQEVTMRCQPILGHNTVFWYRQTMMQGLELLAYFRNRAPLDDSGMPKDRFSAEMPDATLATLKIQPSEPRDSAVYFCASGAMNTEAFFGQGTRLTVV.

This clonotype has a count of ten or more. This chain connects TRBV6-1 to TRBJ2-5; 9 nucleotides line up with TRBD1. This CDR3 region has 14 residues. Germline loops: CDR1 MNHNS, CDR2 SASEGT. Trimming cost V 6 bases and J 5 bases; bases outside gene matches: 7. The DNA of the CDR3 is TGTGCCAGCAGCCGAGCGGGACAGGGCGAGACCCAGTACTTC. Amino acids: CASSRAGQGETQYF.

The J gene is TRBJ2-5, the V gene TRBV7-7; D is unclear. CDR1 and CDR2 (germline): SSHAT, FNYEAQ (reference sequence). The CDR3 runs 14 residues. V was clipped by 5 bases and J by 1 base, with 11 bases between them. This CDR3 reads CASSPGAFQETQYF. As DNA, the CDR3 is TGTGCCAGCAGCCCCGGAGCATTCCAAGAGACCCAGTACTTC.

The V call is TRBV24-1, the J call TRBJ2-3; D not resolved. This CDR3 spans 16 amino acids. Per the germline V gene, CDR1 is KGHDR and CDR2 is SFDVKD. The DNA for the CDR3 is TGTGGGGCCAGTGATTTTACCAGAAGTAGCACAGATACGCAGTATTTT. Protein product: CGASDFTRSSTDTQYF.

This clonotype was seen many times. The chain uses TRBV10-3 and TRBJ2-7; D is possibly TRBD2 (6 bases). CDR3 length: 15 amino acids. The V and J ends lost 5 bases and 2 bases respectively, with 16 bases between them. The germline CDR1 and CDR2 sequences are ENHRY and SYGVKD. The CDR3 protein is CAISRSSELTYEQYF. CDR3 bases: TGTGCCATCAGTCGCTCTAGCGAACTAACCTACGAGCAGTACTTC.

The chain carries TRBV7-9 and TRBJ2-5, with D uncertain. V was trimmed by 0 bases and J by 0 bases, leaving 11 bases between them. Germline CDR1 is SEHNR and CDR2 is FQNEAQ (reference sequence). This CDR3 has 16 residues. The CDR3 coding sequence is TGTGCCAGCAGCTTAGCGGTGGCAGCCCACCAAGAGACCCAGTACTTC. Amino acids: CASSLAVAAHQETQYF.

The sample holds many counts of this clonotype. The chain carries TRBV20-1 and TRBJ1-6, with D possibly matching TRBD1 (6 bases). The CDR3 runs 12 residues. CDR1 is DFQATT and CDR2 is SNEGSKA in the germline V gene (reference sequence). The germline V and J ends were trimmed by 6 bases and 15 bases, with 18 bases remaining between them. The CDR3 region has the DNA TGCAGTGCCCGGGGGGCCGCGGAACACCTCCACTTT. The encoded protein is CSARGAAEHLHF.

The rearrangement uses TRBV7-8 and TRBJ2-7; 7 positions agree with TRBD2. J lost 3 bases, V lost 1 base, and 3 bases had no gene match. Germline CDR1 and CDR2: SGHVS and FQNEAQ. The CDR3 spans 14 residues. CDR3 coding DNA: TGTGCCAGCAGCTTAGACCTAGCGGTCTACGAGCAGTACTTC. It codes for CASSLDLAVYEQYF. The full variable domain, with the rest looked up from reference TRBV7-8 and TRBJ2-7, is GAGVSQSPRYKVAKRGQDVALRCDPISGHVSLFWYQQALGQGPEFLTYFQNEAQLDKSGLPSDRFFAERPEGSVSTLKIQRTQQEDSAVYLCASSLDLAVYEQYFGPGTRLTVT.

This clonotype showed up many times. The chain joins TRBV6-5 to TRBJ2-1, with 13 positions matching TRBD2. The germline V gene encodes CDR1 MNHEY and CDR2 SVGAGI. The CDR3 is 14 residues long. V shed 10 bases, J shed 9 bases, and the junction held 9 bases outside the gene matches. CDR3 region: CATLALAGGTEQFF. CDR3 bases: TGTGCCACATTAGCACTAGCGGGAGGGACTGAGCAGTTCTTC.

Ten or more counts support this clonotype. CDR3 protein: CASRLGRTPGTNEKLFF. The CDR3 bases are TGTGCCAGCAGATTGGGACGGACGCCTGGGACTAATGAAAAACTGTTTTTT. The chain is built from TRBV6-1 and TRBJ1-4, with a tentative D call TRBD1 (5 bases). The germline gives CDR1 MNHNS, CDR2 SASEGT. V was cut by 6 bases and J by 2 bases, with 19 bases left in between. This CDR3 has 17 amino acids.

At least ten counts were recorded for this clonotype. The J gene is TRBJ2-7, the V gene TRBV7-2; D is possibly TRBD1 (5 bases). V was pared by 5 bases and J by 2 bases, with 16 bases between. The CDR3 runs 15 residues. From germline, CDR1 is SGHTA and CDR2 FQGNSA. In nucleotides, the CDR3 is TGTGCCAGCAGCCAAGGACACGGCACAGCCTACGAGCAGTACTTC. Protein sequence: CASSQGHGTAYEQYF.

This clonotype was picked up many times. This chain uses TRBV5-1 with TRBJ2-7, with TRBD2 as a possible D gene (6 bases). The CDR3 consists of 15 residues. Trimming took off 6 bases at V and 2 bases at J, with 18 bases between the two ends. Germline loops: CDR1 SGHRS, CDR2 YFSETQ. CDR3 bases: TGCGCCAGCACCTCCCCGGCGGGGACCCCCTACGAGCAGTACTTC. Translated: CASTSPAGTPYEQYF.